Listed below are T cell receptor beta chains from one sample, sequenced in a study of cytomegalovirus exposure and HLA in healthy donors. Profiling relied on immunoSEQ multiplex PCR, and the TCRdb table lists in-frame clones only, not all of them. The sample includes 120,000 to 150,000 clones, roughly 80% of them seen just once. The sequenced material came from PBMCs. These receptors were collected from a man aged 35 to 55 in good health and CMV-seropositive. Each CDR3 is given with its conserved first and last residue. Fields, in order: clone size, D gene, CDR3 length, J gene, V gene, CDR3 DNA, CDR3 protein. D genes are given only for firm matches. Clone size appears in some rows only: once, few, many, or a class for an expanded clone.

size: once
D: TRBD2
length: 15
J: TRBJ2-3
V: TRBV6-5
DNA: TGTGCCAGCAGTAAGGGACTAGAGGGCACAGATACGCAGTATTTT
CDR3: CASSKGLEGTDTQYF

size: NA
D: NA
length: 14
J: TRBJ2-7
V: TRBV5-1
DNA: TGCGCCAGCAGCTTGTATCTCCGGGTACCAGAGCAGTACTTC
CDR3: CASSLYLRVPEQYF

size: NA
D: NA
length: 16
J: TRBJ1-3
V: TRBV6-5
DNA: TGTGCCAGCAGTTACTTCCAGGGGATCTCTGGAAACACCATATATTTT
CDR3: CASSYFQGISGNTIYF

size: NA
D: TRBD1
length: 14
J: TRBJ1-2
V: TRBV14
DNA: TGTGCCAGCAGCCACACGGGACAGGGTGATGGCTACACCTTC
CDR3: CASSHTGQGDGYTF

size: NA
D: NA
length: 14
J: TRBJ1-5
V: TRBV30
DNA: TGTGCCTGGAGTGTAGGTCCGGGGAATCAGCCCCAGCATTTT
CDR3: CAWSVGPGNQPQHF

size: NA
D: TRBD1
length: 13
J: TRBJ1-1
V: TRBV2
DNA: TGTGCCAGCAGCCCGGACAGGGGCACTGAAGCTTTCTTT
CDR3: CASSPDRGTEAFF

size: NA
D: TRBD2
length: 15
J: TRBJ2-5
V: TRBV5-5
DNA: TGTGCCAGCAGCTTGGTTTTAGCGGGAGAAGAGACCCAGTACTTC
CDR3: CASSLVLAGEETQYF

size: NA
D: NA
length: 15
J: TRBJ2-2
V: TRBV2
DNA: TGTGCCAGCAGCGGAACCGGGACTCCCACCGGGGAGCTGTTTTTT
CDR3: CASSGTGTPTGELFF

size: once
D: NA
length: 15
J: TRBJ1-4
V: TRBV18
DNA: TGTGCCAGCTCACGGCAGGGTAGGAGAGATGAAAAACTGTTTTTT
CDR3: CASSRQGRRDEKLFF

size: once
D: NA
length: 15
J: TRBJ2-5
V: TRBV4-2
DNA: TGTGCCAGCAGCCAAACCCGGGACTTTCAAGAGACCCAGTACTTC
CDR3: CASSQTRDFQETQYF

size: NA
D: TRBD1
length: 14
J: TRBJ1-2
V: TRBV7-9
DNA: TGTTCCAGCAGCTTAAATCAGGGGGGCTATGGCTACACCTTC
CDR3: CSSSLNQGGYGYTF

size: NA
D: TRBD2
length: 16
J: TRBJ2-1
V: TRBV15
DNA: TGTGCCACCAGCAGAGAAGGGTCTAGCGGATCCAATGAGCAGTTCTTC
CDR3: CATSREGSSGSNEQFF

size: NA
D: TRBD2
length: 15
J: TRBJ2-5
V: TRBV7-2
DNA: TGTGCCAGCAGCTTATTTAGGGCGGGGGGGGAGACCCAGTACTTC
CDR3: CASSLFRAGGETQYF

size: few
D: TRBD1
length: 15
J: TRBJ2-1
V: TRBV27
DNA: TGTGCCAGCAGTCCCTGGACAGGGGGCGAGCATGAGCAGTTCTTC
CDR3: CASSPWTGGEHEQFF

size: NA
D: TRBD2
length: 16
J: TRBJ2-2
V: TRBV28
DNA: TGTGCCAGCTCTCTCCTACTAGCGGTTCGCACCGGGGAGCTGTTTTTT
CDR3: CASSLLLAVRTGELFF

size: NA
D: NA
length: 12
J: TRBJ1-5
V: TRBV6-6
DNA: TGTGCCAGCAGTCAGGGCAATCAGCCCCAGCATTTT
CDR3: CASSQGNQPQHF

size: few
D: NA
length: 13
J: TRBJ2-7
V: TRBV19
DNA: TGTGCCAGGATTGGGACACCTACCTACGAGCAGTACTTC
CDR3: CARIGTPTYEQYF

size: NA
D: NA
length: 13
J: TRBJ2-2
V: TRBV6-4
DNA: TGTGCCAGCAGTGAGTCAGATTCCGGGGAGCTGTTTTTT
CDR3: CASSESDSGELFF

size: NA
D: NA
length: 13
J: TRBJ1-2
V: TRBV28
DNA: TGTGCCAGCTGGATGAGGGCTGGCTATGGCTACACCTTC
CDR3: CASWMRAGYGYTF

size: few
D: TRBD2
length: 16
J: TRBJ2-1
V: TRBV19
DNA: TGTGCCAGTAGTATATTCGAAGCGGGAGGGTACAATGAGCAGTTCTTC
CDR3: CASSIFEAGGYNEQFF

size: NA
D: NA
length: 15
J: TRBJ2-7
V: TRBV6-5
DNA: TGTGCCAGCAGCGGCCCGGGGATCTATTCCTACGAGCAGTACTTC
CDR3: CASSGPGIYSYEQYF

size: NA
D: NA
length: 12
J: TRBJ2-1
V: TRBV6-5
DNA: TGTGCCAGCAGCCGCGGGTGGGGTGAGCAGTTCTTC
CDR3: CASSRGWGEQFF

size: once
D: NA
length: 13
J: TRBJ1-2
V: TRBV7-9
DNA: TGTTCCAGCAGCACCCCCTCGAGGGATGGCTACACCTTC
CDR3: CSSSTPSRDGYTF

size: NA
D: TRBD1
length: 13
J: TRBJ2-7
V: TRBV5-4
DNA: TGTGCCAGCAGCTTACAGGGGGTCCACGAGCAGTACTTC
CDR3: CASSLQGVHEQYF

size: NA
D: TRBD1
length: 15
J: TRBJ1-1
V: TRBV5-1
DNA: TGCGCCAGCAGCTTGGAGGACAGGGGGAGGACTGAAGCTTTCTTT
CDR3: CASSLEDRGRTEAFF

size: NA
D: TRBD1
length: 14
J: TRBJ1-1
V: TRBV5-1
DNA: TGCGCCAGCAGCTGGACAGGGCCGAACACTGAAGCTTTCTTT
CDR3: CASSWTGPNTEAFF